This T cell receptor (beta chain) was obtained from a study of tumor and adjacent non-tumor tissue in lung cancer. The CDR3 length is 16 residues. CDR1 MNHEY and CDR2 SVGAGI come from the germline V gene. A note on this clonotype: One end of the junction fails to match germline, which may point to a read error.

No cell sorting was done before RNA was extracted from the tissue. This non-tumor lung sample came from over 3 cm beyond the tumor edge. TCRbeta libraries were built with three rounds of nested PCR, modified from ARM-PCR. TCRdb recomputed calls from the multiplex PCR reads with MiXCR, one row per CDR3 protein. This table has roughly 82,000 distinct CDR3 sequences, around 76% appearing once. This chain connects TRBV6-5 to TRBJ2-1, with TRBD2 matching over 12 bases. This TCR was recovered from a woman between 50 and 59 years old with non-small cell lung cancer. Sequenced material: distant non-tumor lung tissue. DNA for the CDR3: TGTGCCAGCAGCCCCCCGACTAGCGGGAGCTACCATGAACAGTTCTTC. Protein: CASSPPTSGSYHEQFF.